This record looks at one TCR beta chain sequence and its context. Treatment here: over 15 received Ad26.COV2.S at low or high dose, single or two shots; 5 received placebo; per-sample allocation not given. Material that was analyzed had been drawn on day 63 after the first vaccine or placebo injection. This sample was included in a study of Ad26.COV2.S vaccination and SARS-CoV-2 variants. Assay: immunoSEQ multiplex PCR; the TCRdb copy retains only in-frame clones and omits some. The sample lists roughly 270,000 clones; about 90% were seen once. The CDR3 has 15 amino acids. Sequenced material: peripheral blood, taken in a trial of Ad26.COV2.S vaccine versus placebo. This sequence was found in a person between 18 and 65 years old who received the Ad26.COV2.S COVID-19 vaccine or a placebo. This sequence joins TRBV12-1 and TRBJ1-2. TRBV12-1 has pseudogene status. The DNA for the CDR3 is TGTGCCAGCAGCTTCCGTCGTGTAGAAAACTATGGCTACACCTTC. Translation: CASSFRRVENYGYTF.